What follows are 29 T cell receptor beta chains derived from one specimen sequenced in a study of cytomegalovirus exposure and HLA in healthy donors. The PCR used 60 Vbeta and 13 Jbeta primers. Clones were sequenced by immunoSEQ multiplex PCR, and TCRdb holds only the in-frame ones, with some missing. This sample carries more than 150,000 clones, less than 90% of them seen once, and the ten largest clones take about 0.24%. The sample was PBMCs. The receptor set was obtained from a boy aged 5-17 years in good health and CMV-seronegative.

The V call is TRBV6-1, the J call TRBJ1-2, with 7 bases aligning to TRBD1. The CDR3 covers 14 residues. J gave up 2 bases and V 4 bases, and 4 bases lay outside the gene matches. Germline V gene sequence: CDR1 MNHNS, CDR2 SASEGT. The chain's CDR3 is CASSVRGLNYGYTF. In DNA, the CDR3 is TGTGCCAGCAGTGTAAGGGGGCTAAACTATGGCTACACCTTC.

The J gene is TRBJ1-6, the V gene TRBV4-1, with TRBD1 identical over 8 bases. CDR1 and CDR2 from the germline V gene are MGHRA and YSYEKL. The ends lost 3 bases at V and 1 base at J; junction bases unmatched: 14. This CDR3 spans 20 amino acids. The CDR3 here is CASSHLQGAGRESYNSPLHF. The CDR3 DNA follows: TGCGCCAGCAGCCATCTTCAGGGGGCAGGACGAGAGTCCTATAATTCACCCCTCCACTTT.

The chain has TRBV11-2 and TRBJ2-2, with 8 positions matching TRBD1. This CDR3 is 16 amino acids long. Trimming cost V 1 base and J 4 bases; bases outside gene matches: 5. CDR1 is SGHAT, CDR2 FQNNGV, per germline. CDR3 coding DNA: TGTGCCAGCAGCTTAGTAGGGACAGGCGGCACCGGGGAGCTGTTTTTT. Protein sequence: CASSLVGTGGTGELFF.

This chain uses TRBV19 with TRBJ1-5; D not resolved. Germline values: CDR1 LNHDA, CDR2 SQIVND (reference sequence). The V end lost 6 bases, the J end lost 7 bases, and 10 bases lay between the germline ends. There are 12 residues in the CDR3. The CDR3 reads CASRAGNQPQHF. As DNA, the CDR3 is TGTGCCAGTAGGGCGGGGAACCAGCCCCAGCATTTT.

The CDR3 reads CASSLQGYNEQFF. CDR3 in DNA: TGTGCCAGCAGCTTGCAGGGATACAATGAGCAGTTCTTC. The V gene is TRBV7-3, the J gene TRBJ2-1, with D perhaps matching TRBD1 (5 bases). V lost 3 bases and J 4 bases, leaving 7 bases between the germline ends. The length of the CDR3 is 13 residues. Looked up from germline, CDR1 is SGHTA and CDR2 is FQGTGA.

This clone was picked up one time. An end of the junction differs from the germline gene, which may be a read error. V is TRBV5-4 and J is TRBJ2-5; TRBD1 aligns across 11 bases. This CDR3 has 16 residues. Germline CDR1 reads SGHNT; CDR2 reads YYREEE (reference sequence). CDR3 bases: TGTGCCGGCAGCTTGGCTATCGGGACAGGGGGTGAGACCCAGTACTTC. This sequence encodes CAGSLAIGTGGETQYF.

This clone came up once. The V and J genes are TRBV5-6 and TRBJ1-2; D gene uncertain. In germline, CDR1 is SGHDT, CDR2 YYEEEE. The V and J ends lost 1 base and 4 bases respectively, with 5 bases between them. The CDR3 sequence is 12 residues long. The CDR3 sequence: CASSLRGYGYTF. The CDR3 DNA reads TGTGCCAGCAGCTTGAGAGGCTATGGCTACACCTTC. The variable domain in full, completed from reference TRBV5-6 and TRBJ1-2, reads DAGVTQSPTHLIKTRGQQVTLRCSPKSGHDTVSWYQQALGQGPQFIFQYYEEEERQRGNFPDRFSGHQFPNYSSELNVNALLLGDSALYLCASSLRGYGYTFGSGTRLTVV.

V and J are TRBV28 and TRBJ1-5; D remains unclear. The CDR3 is 15 residues long. Germline loops: CDR1 MDHEN, CDR2 SYDVKM. Trimming removed 7 bases from V and 4 bases from J, with 17 bases in between. The CDR3 region is CASIALLQLNQPQHF. In nucleotides, the CDR3 is TGTGCCAGCATTGCTTTGCTGCAGTTAAATCAGCCCCAGCATTTT. The full variable domain, completed using reference TRBV28 and TRBJ1-5, is DVKVTQSSRYLVKRTGEKVFLECVQDMDHENMFWYRQDPGLGLRLIYFSYDVKMKEKGDIPEGYSVSREKKERFSLILESASTNQTSMYLCASIALLQLNQPQHFGDGTRLSIL.

This rearrangement joins TRBV6-5 to TRBJ1-2; 7 bases agree with TRBD1. V lost 6 bases, J lost 7 bases, and 5 bases stayed unmatched. The germline V gene encodes CDR1 MNHEY and CDR2 SVGAGI. This CDR3 is built from 12 residues. CDR3 sequence reads: CASRSAGGGYTF. CDR3 nucleotide sequence: TGTGCCAGCAGGTCCGCAGGGGGTGGCTACACCTTC.

V usage is TRBV2 and J usage is TRBJ1-1; TRBD1 aligns across 7 bases. Germline V gene lookup returns CDR1 SNHLY and CDR2 FYNNEI. There are 12 residues in the CDR3. With 0 bases clipped from V and 11 bases from J, the junction kept 3 bases outside the gene matches. CDR3 in DNA: TGTGCCAGCAGTGAAGCTAGGGGGCCCGCTTTCTTT. Residues: CASSEARGPAFF.

V is TRBV30 and J is TRBJ1-4; TRBD1 matches 7 bases. With 4 bases clipped from V and 2 bases from J, the junction kept 4 bases outside the gene matches. This CDR3 has 14 residues. Germline values: CDR1 GTSNPN, CDR2 SVGIG (reference sequence). In nucleotides, the CDR3 is TGTGCCTGGAACCGACAGGGTACTAATGAAAAACTGTTTTTT. It is translated as CAWNRQGTNEKLFF.

This clone was seen just once. The chain is built from TRBV7-9 and TRBJ1-1, with D possibly being TRBD1 (5 bases). Germline V lookup: CDR1 SEHNR, CDR2 FQNEAQ (reference sequence). V dropped 4 bases and J dropped 9 bases, with 12 bases sitting between them. CDR3 length: 12 residues. CDR3 sequence (DNA): TGTGCCAGCAGCTCCAGGGTTACTAAAGCTTTCTTT. It specifies CASSSRVTKAFF.

This clone was seen only a few times. J is TRBJ1-2 and V is TRBV4-3; maybe TRBD1 (5 bases). The CDR3 consists of 15 residues. With 0 bases removed from V and 4 bases from J, the gap between germline ends came to 12 bases. Germline lookup yields CDR1 LGHNA and CDR2 YSLEER. The CDR3 here is CASSQDRTGFYGYTF. The DNA of the CDR3 is TGCGCCAGCAGCCAAGATCGCACAGGATTCTATGGCTACACCTTC.

V gene TRBV9 combines with J gene TRBJ2-1; maybe TRBD2 (5 bases). From germline, CDR1 is SGDLS and CDR2 YYNGEE. This CDR3 has 12 residues. Trimming removed 0 bases from V and 8 bases from J, with 6 bases in between. The CDR3 reads CASSVGGYEQFF. Here the CDR3 DNA reads TGTGCCAGCAGCGTAGGAGGGTATGAGCAGTTCTTC.

Regarding this clone: Other DNA variants within this sample encode the same CDR3. CDR3: CASSLWGGNEQFF. The CDR3 region has the DNA TGTGCCAGCAGCCTATGGGGGGGCAATGAGCAGTTCTTC. V is TRBV7-3 and J is TRBJ2-1; 7 bases fit TRBD2. Trimming cost V 5 bases and J 6 bases; bases outside gene matches: 4. This CDR3 comprises 13 residues. In germline, CDR1 is SGHTA, CDR2 FQGTGA. Together with reference TRBV7-3 and TRBJ2-1, the CDR3 gives the full variable domain: GAGVSQTPSNKVTEKGKYVELRCDPISGHTALYWYRQSLGQGPEFLIYFQGTGAADDSGLPNDRFFAVRPEGSVSTLKIQRTERGDSAVYLCASSLWGGNEQFFGPGTRLTVL.

This chain connects TRBV6-1 to TRBJ1-2, with a possible D match to TRBD1 (6 bases). There are 15 residues in the CDR3. V lost 5 bases and J lost 5, with 18 bases in between. CDR1 MNHNS and CDR2 SASEGT come from the germline V gene. CDR3 protein: CASSTHFSGAYGYTF. CDR3 in DNA: TGTGCCAGCAGTACCCACTTTTCAGGGGCTTATGGCTACACCTTC.

CDR3 sequence reads: CASSETGGHTGELFF. CDR3 nucleotide sequence: TGTGCCAGTAGTGAGACAGGGGGGCACACCGGGGAGCTGTTTTTT. The genes are TRBV19 and TRBJ2-2, with 9 positions matching TRBD1. Germline V gene lookup returns CDR1 LNHDA and CDR2 SQIVND (reference sequence). After removal of 5 bases from V and 3 bases from J, the junction contained 4 bases not matched to a gene. The CDR3 has 15 residues. Looking up the rest from reference TRBV19 and TRBJ2-2 gives the full variable domain: DGGITQSPKYLFRKEGQNVTLSCEQNLNHDAMYWYRQDPGQGLRLIYYSQIVNDFQKGDIAEGYSVSREKKESFPLTVTSAQKNPTAFYLCASSETGGHTGELFFGEGSRLTVL.

V and J are TRBV29-1 and TRBJ2-2; weak D call: TRBD2 (6 bases). The CDR3 is made up of 13 amino acids. Trimming removed 6 bases at V and 4 bases at J, with 12 bases between. Germline CDR1 SQVTM, CDR2 ANQGSEA. DNA of the CDR3: TGCAGCGTGGCGACTAGATCCACCGGGGAGCTGTTTTTT. This gives the protein CSVATRSTGELFF.

This chain uses TRBV27 with TRBJ1-5; the match to TRBD1 covers 10 bases. The CDR3 covers 13 residues. After removal of 8 bases from V and 9 bases from J, the junction contained 7 bases not matched to a gene. Germline-derived CDR1 and CDR2 are MNHEY and SMNVEV (reference sequence). CDR3 bases: TGTGCCAGCGGACAGGGGGACGGTTGGCCCCAGCATTTT. This codes for CASGQGDGWPQHF.

The CDR3 is CASSSLRSPATYEQYF. CDR3 DNA sequence: TGTGCCAGCAGTTCCCTGAGGTCTCCGGCTACCTACGAGCAGTACTTC. The chain carries TRBV6-5 and TRBJ2-7; D gene uncertain. Deletions cut 4 bases from V and 2 bases from J, with 18 bases between. The CDR3 covers 16 residues. From germline, CDR1 is MNHEY and CDR2 SVGAGI.

V gene TRBV6-5 combines with J gene TRBJ2-7; D is unclear. Trimming left V 5 bases short and J 2 bases short, with 10 bases between. This CDR3 spans 13 amino acids. Germline lookup yields CDR1 MNHEY and CDR2 SVGAGI. CDR3 loop: CASSLGEAYEQYF. The CDR3 DNA reads TGTGCCAGCAGTCTGGGCGAAGCCTACGAGCAGTACTTC.

The V gene is TRBV28, the J gene TRBJ1-4; D perhaps matches TRBD1 (5 bases). Looked up from germline, CDR1 is MDHEN and CDR2 is SYDVKM. The length of the CDR3 is 15 residues. V was pared by 6 bases and J by 8 bases, with 19 bases between. DNA for the CDR3: TGTGCCAGCAGGAGGACACACTCCGGCTACGAAAAACTGTTTTTT. It translates to CASRRTHSGYEKLFF.

CDR3 coding DNA: TGTGCCAGTCACCCAGGGGTGAACACTGAAGCTTTCTTT. This sequence encodes CASHPGVNTEAFF. The V call is TRBV28, the J call TRBJ1-1; D may be TRBD1 (6 bases). This CDR3 region has 13 residues. In germline, CDR1 is MDHEN, CDR2 SYDVKM. The V and J ends lost 9 bases and 0 bases respectively, with 11 bases between them.

The chain is built from TRBV9 and TRBJ1-6, with 7 nucleotides matching TRBD1. V lost 4 bases, J lost 4 bases, and 5 bases stayed unmatched. This CDR3 comprises 15 residues. The germline V gene encodes CDR1 SGDLS and CDR2 YYNGEE. CDR3 coding DNA: TGTGCCAGCAGCACCACGGGACAGTATAATTCACCCCTCCACTTT. This codes for CASSTTGQYNSPLHF.

The CDR3 bases are TGTGCCAGCAGTGATGGCAGGGCGGTCGGCACTGAAGCTTTCTTT. Protein sequence: CASSDGRAVGTEAFF. The chain recombines TRBV2 with TRBJ1-1, with D perhaps matching TRBD1 (5 bases). Germline loops: CDR1 SNHLY, CDR2 FYNNEI. Trimming cost V 3 bases and J 4 bases, with 15 bases left between them. The CDR3 has 15 residues.

V and J are TRBV11-2 and TRBJ1-1; possibly TRBD1 for D (6 bases). Trimming removed 5 bases at V and 6 bases at J, with 25 bases between. The CDR3 runs 17 residues. The V gene's germline CDR1 is SGHAT and CDR2 FQNNGV. The CDR3 bases are TGTGCCAGCAGCCCCTCATACCCGGCAACAGGGTCCCCTGAAGCTTTCTTT. This codes for CASSPSYPATGSPEAFF.

The V gene is TRBV28, the J gene TRBJ2-5, with 7 bases aligning to TRBD1. This CDR3 is 15 amino acids long. Germline V gene data show CDR1 as MDHEN and CDR2 as SYDVKM. The V segment lost 5 bases and the J segment 4 bases; nucleotides outside the gene matches: 10. The CDR3, as DNA: TGTGCCAGCAGTCTCACTCGGACAGGCGGAGAGACCCAGTACTTC. Its translation: CASSLTRTGGETQYF.

This chain uses TRBV29-1 with TRBJ1-2, with TRBD1 as a possible D gene (6 bases). The ends were cut back, 3 bases at V and 0 bases at J, with 17 bases in the middle. The V gene's germline CDR1 is SQVTM and CDR2 ANQGSEA. This CDR3 is 16 amino acids long. The DNA of the CDR3 is TGCAGCGTTGAGAGCCGGGGACACCTAACTAACTATGGCTACACCTTC. Translating it yields CSVESRGHLTNYGYTF.

This chain connects TRBV10-2 to TRBJ1-5, with TRBD1 as a possible D gene (6 bases). This CDR3 spans 19 amino acids. CDR1 WSHSY and CDR2 SAAADI come from the germline V gene. Between the trimmed V and J ends, which lost 2 bases and 3 bases, there was a span of 23 bases. The CDR3 sequence is CASSEGGASGPVLNQPQHF. CDR3 sequence (DNA): TGCGCCAGCAGTGAGGGGGGCGCGTCAGGTCCCGTCCTCAATCAGCCCCAGCATTTT.